The subject of this entry is one T cell receptor beta chain. How the authors handled the data: Reference gene primer amplification gave nucleated cell count estimates. The method was immunoSEQ multiplex PCR; TCRdb's version includes in-frame clones alone and lacks a portion of them. The V and J calls and clone size are taken from that table; D and trimming were inferred from the DNA. The data hold approximately 350,000 clones, with around 91% observed a single time. These data come from a study of blood T cell repertoires in COVID-19. Overall study context: Samples representing acute and convalescent COVID-19 were sourced from the United States, Italy and Spain.

Looked up from germline, CDR1 is MDHEN and CDR2 is SYDVKM. The CDR3 is made up of 15 amino acids. J gave up 2 bases and V 4 bases, and 4 bases lay outside the gene matches. In terms of age and location, participants ranged from roughly 18 to 100 years and lived in 24 US areas. Clinical history as reported by participants underpinned cohort assignment. What was sequenced was PBMCs or T cells enriched from blood (not recorded which). The V call is TRBV28, the J call TRBJ2-7, with TRBD1 matching 11 bases. The TCR originated in a man between 18 and 35 years old who had recovered from COVID-19. CDR3 DNA: TGTGCCAGCAGTTCCGGACAGGGGGCGCCCTACGAGCAGTACTTC. As protein: CASSSGQGAPYEQYF.